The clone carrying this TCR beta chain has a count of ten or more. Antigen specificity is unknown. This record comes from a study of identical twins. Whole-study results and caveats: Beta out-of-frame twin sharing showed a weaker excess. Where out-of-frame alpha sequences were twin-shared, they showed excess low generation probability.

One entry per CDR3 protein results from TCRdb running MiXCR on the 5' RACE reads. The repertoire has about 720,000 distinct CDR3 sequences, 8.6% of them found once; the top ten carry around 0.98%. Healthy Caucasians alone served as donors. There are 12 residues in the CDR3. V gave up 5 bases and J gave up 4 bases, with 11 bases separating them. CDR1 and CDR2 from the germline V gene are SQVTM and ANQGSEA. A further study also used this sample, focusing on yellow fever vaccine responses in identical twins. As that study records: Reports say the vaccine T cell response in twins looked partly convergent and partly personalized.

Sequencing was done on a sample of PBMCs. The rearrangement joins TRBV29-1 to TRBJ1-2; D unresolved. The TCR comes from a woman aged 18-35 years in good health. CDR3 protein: CSVLRSSYGYTF. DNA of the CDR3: TGCAGCGTTCTACGGAGCAGCTATGGCTACACCTTC.